This is a list of T cell receptor beta chains from one sample in a study of blood T cell repertoires in COVID-19. Only in-frame clones appear in the TCRdb table, and some are missing; sequencing was by immunoSEQ multiplex PCR. This sample has approximately 110,000 clones, with roughly 79% found just once. Sequencing input: peripheral blood. All receptors derive from a woman aged 70-85 years with acute or convalescent COVID-19. The CDR3 runs from the conserved cysteine through the conserved F or W. The D gene is left open where the match is weak. Size values are once, few and many counts, or a class for expanded clones, and some rows have none.

>-|once|TRBV9|TRBJ1-2
TGTGCCAGCAGCGTAGGGGTCACAGCCCTCTATGGCTACACCTTC
CASSVGVTALYGYTF
>-|-|TRBV28|TRBJ1-1
TGTGCCAGCAGTCCTTGGAGGGCCCTGAACACTGAAGCTTTCTTT
CASSPWRALNTEAFF
>-|-|TRBV15|TRBJ2-1
TGTGCCACCAGCAGGGCAGGGTCCTACAATGAGCAGTTCTTC
CATSRAGSYNEQFF
>TRBD1|few|TRBV7-2|TRBJ1-2
TGTGCCAGCAGCTTAGCGCTCGGTCAGGGGGGAGGCTACACCTTC
CASSLALGQGGGYTF
>TRBD2|-|TRBV5-1|TRBJ2-1
TGCGCCAGCAGCTTGGAGGGTTTTCTAGCGGGAGGGCGCAATGAGCAGTTCTTC
CASSLEGFLAGGRNEQFF
>-|once|TRBV10-2|TRBJ2-3
TGCGCCAGCCAACTTATAAGCACAGATACGCAGTATTTT
CASQLISTDTQYF
>-|-|TRBV9|TRBJ1-6
TGTGCCAGCAGCGTAGGCCCCTTTTTACAGGGTGGCGATTCACCCCTCCACTTT
CASSVGPFLQGGDSPLHF
>-|-|TRBV3-1/TRBV3-2|TRBJ2-7
TGTGCCAGCAGCCAAGTATATAGGAGCTACGAGCAGTACTTC
CASSQVYRSYEQYF
>TRBD1|few|TRBV3-1/TRBV3-2|TRBJ2-7
TGTGCCAGCAGCCCACGACAGGGGGACGAGCAGTACTTC
CASSPRQGDEQYF
>TRBD1|once|TRBV2|TRBJ1-5
TGTGCCAGCACCATCGGACAGGGCGGACAGCCCCAGCATTTT
CASTIGQGGQPQHF
>TRBD1|-|TRBV6-1|TRBJ2-2
TGTGCAACGGGGACAGCGAACACCGGGGAGCTGTTTTTT
CATGTANTGELFF
>TRBD1|-|TRBV7-9|TRBJ1-1
TGTGCCAGCAGTCATGGGACAGGGGGCACTGAAGCTTTCTTT
CASSHGTGGTEAFF
>-|-|TRBV9|TRBJ1-5
TGTGCCAGCAGCGTAGGTGGCAGGGGAAAACAGCCCCAGCATTTT
CASSVGGRGKQPQHF
>-|-|TRBV6-5|TRBJ2-7
TGTGCCAGCAGTTACACCCAGGACTCCTACGAGCAGTACTTC
CASSYTQDSYEQYF
>-|-|TRBV3-1/TRBV3-2|TRBJ2-2
TGTGCCAGCAGCCCAGGGGATGGGTTGGACACCGGGGAGCTGTTTTTT
CASSPGDGLDTGELFF
>TRBD2|-|TRBV4-1|TRBJ2-7
TGCGCCAGCAGCCAGCTAGCGGGCCCCTACGAGCAGTACTTC
CASSQLAGPYEQYF
>-|-|TRBV7-8|TRBJ2-5
TGTGCCAGCAGCCAGCGAACAAAAGAGACCCAGTACTTC
CASSQRTKETQYF
>TRBD2|-|TRBV28|TRBJ2-2
TGTGCCAGCAGTTTAGGGCGGACTAGCAGAAGACCTTACACCGGGGAGCTGTTTTTT
CASSLGRTSRRPYTGELFF
>TRBD1|-|TRBV7-6|TRBJ1-1
TGTGCCAGCAGCTCCCGGGCCGGGACAGGACGGAACACTGAAGCTTTCTTT
CASSSRAGTGRNTEAFF
>-|-|TRBV20-1|TRBJ1-1
TGCAGTGCTAGACGGACATTTGAAGCTTTCTTT
CSARRTFEAFF
>-|-|TRBV11-2|TRBJ1-1
TGTGCCAGCAGCCCCCCATTGGGGCTGGTTGGGAACACTGAAGCTTTCTTT
CASSPPLGLVGNTEAFF
>-|few|TRBV7-9|TRBJ2-7
TGTGCCAGCAGCTTAGAGGGGAACTACGAGCAGTACTTC
CASSLEGNYEQYF
>TRBD1|-|TRBV4-1|TRBJ2-7
TGCGCCAGCAGCCGGGGACAGGGTGGGTACGAGCAGTACTTC
CASSRGQGGYEQYF
>-|-|TRBV24-1|TRBJ2-3
TGTGCCACCAGTGACCGTACAGGGATCCCAGATACGCAGTATTTT
CATSDRTGIPDTQYF
>-|-|TRBV6-5|TRBJ1-1
TGTGCCAGCAGTTACCTAGAGTTCAACACTGAAGCTTTCTTT
CASSYLEFNTEAFF
>-|-|TRBV27|TRBJ2-1
TGTGCCAGCAGTCCCTCGGAGTACCCAGAGCAGTTCTTC
CASSPSEYPEQFF
>-|-|TRBV4-1|TRBJ2-1
TGCGCCAGCAGCCAAGATCTGCGGGGCGACTACAATGAGCAGTTCTTC
CASSQDLRGDYNEQFF
>-|-|TRBV6-6|TRBJ2-7
TGTGCCAGCAGTTCAACCCCTTCTAGCTACGAGCAGTACTTC
CASSSTPSSYEQYF
>TRBD1|-|TRBV11-2|TRBJ1-4
TGTGCCAGCAGGTCGACAGGGGGTATGGCTAATGAAAAACTGTTTTTT
CASRSTGGMANEKLFF
>TRBD1|-|TRBV5-1|TRBJ1-4
TGCGCCAGCCGAGCCACAGAAAACCGGGACAGGGTTGAAAAACTGTTTTTT
CASRATENRDRVEKLFF
>-|once|TRBV9|TRBJ1-4
TGTGCCAGCAGCGTAGGCCCAGAAACTAATGAAAAACTGTTTTTT
CASSVGPETNEKLFF
>-|-|TRBV2|TRBJ2-5
TGTGCCAGCAGTTACCCCAGGGGAAGGGAGACCCAGTACTTC
CASSYPRGRETQYF
>-|-|TRBV9|TRBJ2-1
TGTGCCAGCAGCCTCTCCCTAGGACAGCCGAGCTACAATGAGCAGTTCTTC
CASSLSLGQPSYNEQFF
>-|-|TRBV28|TRBJ2-2
TGTGCCAGCAGTTTACTGGCAGGGGTTGGCGGGGAGCTGTTTTTT
CASSLLAGVGGELFF
>-|few|TRBV6-5|TRBJ1-2
TGTGCCAGCAGTCCGGGGGAGTATGGCTACACCTTC
CASSPGEYGYTF
>TRBD1|once|TRBV30|TRBJ2-2
TGTGCCTGGAGTGTACCCAAAGGGACAGTTTTCGCGAACACCGGGGAGCTGTTTTTT
CAWSVPKGTVFANTGELFF